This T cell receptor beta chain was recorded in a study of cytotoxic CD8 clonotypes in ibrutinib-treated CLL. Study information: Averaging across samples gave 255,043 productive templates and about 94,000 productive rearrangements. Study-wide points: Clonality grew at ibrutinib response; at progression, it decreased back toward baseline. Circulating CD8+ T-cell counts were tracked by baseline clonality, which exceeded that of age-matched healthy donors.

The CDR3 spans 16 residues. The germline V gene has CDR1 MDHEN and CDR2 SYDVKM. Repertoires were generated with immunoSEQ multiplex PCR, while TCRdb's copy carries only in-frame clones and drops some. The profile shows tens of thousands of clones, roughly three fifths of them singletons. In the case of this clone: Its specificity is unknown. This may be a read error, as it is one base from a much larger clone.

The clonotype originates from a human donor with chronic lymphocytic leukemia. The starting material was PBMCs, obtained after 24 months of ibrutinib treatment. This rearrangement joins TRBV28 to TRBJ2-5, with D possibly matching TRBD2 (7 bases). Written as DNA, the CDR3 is TGTGCCAGCAGTTTAGGGGGGGCGCCACGACTAGAGGCCCAGTACTTC. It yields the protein CASSLGGAPRLEAQYF.